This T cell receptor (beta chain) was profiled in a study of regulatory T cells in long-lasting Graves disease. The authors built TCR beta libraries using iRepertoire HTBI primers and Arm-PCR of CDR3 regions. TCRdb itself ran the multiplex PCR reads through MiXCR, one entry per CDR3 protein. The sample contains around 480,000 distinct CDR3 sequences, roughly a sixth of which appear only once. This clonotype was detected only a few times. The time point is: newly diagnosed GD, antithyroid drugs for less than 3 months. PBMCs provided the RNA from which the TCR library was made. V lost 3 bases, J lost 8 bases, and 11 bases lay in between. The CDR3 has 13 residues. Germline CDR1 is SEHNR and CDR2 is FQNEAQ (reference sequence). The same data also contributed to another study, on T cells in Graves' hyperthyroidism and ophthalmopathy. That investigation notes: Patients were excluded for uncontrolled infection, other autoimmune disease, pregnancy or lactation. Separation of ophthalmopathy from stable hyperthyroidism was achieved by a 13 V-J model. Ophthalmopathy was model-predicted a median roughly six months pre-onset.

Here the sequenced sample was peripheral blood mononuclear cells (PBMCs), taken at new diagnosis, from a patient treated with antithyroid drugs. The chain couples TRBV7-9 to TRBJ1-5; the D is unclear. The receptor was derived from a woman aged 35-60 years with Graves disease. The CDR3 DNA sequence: TGTGCCAGCAGCTTGGGTTCCCAAGAGCCCCAGCATTTT. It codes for CASSLGSQEPQHF. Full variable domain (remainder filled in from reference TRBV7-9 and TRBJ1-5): DTGVSQNPRHKITKRGQNVTFRCDPISEHNRLYWYRQTLGQGPEFLTYFQNEAQLEKSRLLSDRFSAERPKGSFSTLEIQRTEQGDSAMYLCASSLGSQEPQHFGDGTRLSIL.